The 14 T cell receptor beta chains given below trace back to one sample, sequenced in a study of CD8 T cells in Susac syndrome. After extraction with the RNeasy kit, roughly 0.5 to 1 ug of the RNA was reverse transcribed using random hexamers. TCRdb ran MiXCR on the immunoSEQ multiplex PCR reads and lists one entry per CDR3 protein. The table lists about 27,000 distinct CDR3 sequences, 85% to 95% of them singletons. Sequencing was carried out using CD8+ T cells from PBMCs. Receptors were obtained from a human donor in good health.

The chain has TRBV7-2 and TRBJ2-3, with 10 nucleotides matching TRBD1. In germline, CDR1 is SGHTA, CDR2 FQGNSA. V lost 4 bases, J lost 4 bases, and 5 bases stayed unmatched. CDR3 length: 15 residues. CDR3 sequence reads: CASSSRDRGSDTQYF. The CDR3 DNA reads as TGTGCCAGCAGCTCAAGGGACAGGGGTTCAGATACGCAGTATTTT.

The genes are TRBV23-1 and TRBJ1-5, with TRBD1 matching 9 bases. TRBV23-1 is an ORF, and what it does is uncertain. This CDR3 has 21 amino acids. The V and J ends lost 2 bases and 13 bases, in that order; junction bases with no gene match: 30. CDR3 DNA sequence: TGCGCCAGCAGTCAAACCCAGGGGTTAGGGACAGGGCACTTTAGCAATCAGGCGCAGCATTTT. Translation: CASSQTQGLGTGHFSNQAQHF.

This clonotype has a handful of counts. The chain carries TRBV4-3 and TRBJ1-5, with 8 positions matching TRBD1. The V and J ends lost 3 bases and 1 base, in that order; junction bases with no gene match: 2. CDR3 length: 15 residues. Germline loops: CDR1 LGHNA, CDR2 YSLEER. CDR3 loop: CASSQGTGSNQPQHF. CDR3 nucleotide sequence: TGCGCCAGCAGCCAGGGGACAGGCAGCAATCAGCCCCAGCATTTT.

V is TRBV11-2 and J is TRBJ2-3, with D unclear. The germline gives CDR1 SGHAT, CDR2 FQNNGV. Trimming shortened V by 5 bases and J by 5 bases, and 14 bases separated the two germline ends. The CDR3 is 14 amino acids. The CDR3 reads CASSPFRNGDTQYF. The DNA of the CDR3 is TGTGCCAGCAGCCCCTTTAGAAATGGAGATACGCAGTATTTT.

The chain employs TRBV9 and TRBJ1-1; D unresolved. In germline, CDR1 is SGDLS, CDR2 YYNGEE. This CDR3 has 12 residues. With 0 bases removed from V and 4 bases from J, the gap between germline ends came to 4 bases. The CDR3 here is CASSVGGTEAFF. The CDR3 DNA follows: TGTGCCAGCAGCGTAGGGGGCACTGAAGCTTTCTTT.

Remarks on this clonotype: No conserved phenylalanine or tryptophan ends this CDR3, so it is likely a read error. The gene calls are TRBV24-1 and TRBJ2-1; TRBD1 matches 8 bases. The germline gives CDR1 KGHDR, CDR2 SFDVKD. The ends lost 3 bases at V and 10 bases at J; junction bases unmatched: 4. This CDR3 has 13 residues. Written as DNA, the CDR3 is TGTGCCACCAGTGATCGTCGGACAGGGGAGCAGTTCCTC. It translates to CATSDRRTGEQFL.

The gene calls are TRBV15 and TRBJ1-2; D gene ambiguous. The CDR3 has 13 amino acids. In germline, CDR1 is LNHNV, CDR2 YYDKDF (reference sequence). The V and J ends lost 0 bases and 9 bases respectively, with 11 bases between them. CDR3 DNA: TGTGCCACCAGCAGAGATAGCAAGGACCGCTACACCTTC. As protein: CATSRDSKDRYTF.

The chain couples TRBV19 to TRBJ2-2; TRBD1 agrees at 12 bases. This CDR3 contains 18 residues. The junction had 3 bases not matched to a gene; V was cut back by 1 base and J by 0 bases. Germline CDR1 reads LNHDA; CDR2 reads SQIVND (reference sequence). The CDR3 is CASSIAGTGGANTGELFF. The CDR3 nucleotides read TGTGCCAGTAGTATAGCAGGGACAGGGGGCGCGAACACCGGGGAGCTGTTTTTT.

The rearrangement links TRBV13 to TRBJ1-1; a weak D match, TRBD1 (6 bases). Trimming shortened V by 5 bases and J by 2 bases, and 12 bases separated the two germline ends. Germline V lookup: CDR1 PRHDT, CDR2 FYEKMQ (reference sequence). The CDR3 consists of 14 residues. The CDR3: CASSDWTDNTEAFF. The CDR3 DNA follows: TGTGCCAGCAGCGACTGGACAGACAACACTGAAGCTTTCTTT.

A single count supports this clonotype. CDR3 region: CASSDQTYNEQFF. The CDR3 DNA sequence: TGTGCCAGCAGTGATCAGACCTACAATGAGCAGTTCTTC. The chain links TRBV2 to TRBJ2-1, with D unclear. Trimming pared 3 bases from V and 2 bases from J, leaving 5 bases between. The CDR3 loop spans 13 amino acids. Germline V gene sequence: CDR1 SNHLY, CDR2 FYNNEI.

The chain recombines TRBV14 with TRBJ1-2; TRBD1 is a possible D gene (5 bases). V was trimmed by 6 bases and J by 8 bases, leaving 16 bases between them. The CDR3 consists of 13 residues. Germline V CDR1 and CDR2: SGHDN, FVKESK. CDR3 region: CASSLWGDRGYTF. The CDR3 DNA reads as TGTGCCAGCAGTCTCTGGGGGGATAGGGGCTACACCTTC. Full variable domain (outside the CDR3, taken from reference TRBV14 and TRBJ1-2): EAGVTQFPSHSVIEKGQTVTLRCDPISGHDNLYWYRRVMGKEIKFLLHFVKESKQDESGMPNNRFLAERTGGTYSTLKVQPAELEDSGVYFCASSLWGDRGYTFGSGTRLTVV.

This sequence joins TRBV5-6 and TRBJ1-2; 7 bases map to TRBD1. The trim removed 4 bases at V and 7 bases at J, leaving 13 bases unmatched. The CDR3 runs to 15 residues. Germline V gene lookup returns CDR1 SGHDT and CDR2 YYEEEE. This CDR3 is CASSPATGIEGGYTF. The CDR3, as DNA: TGTGCCAGCAGCCCCGCGACAGGGATCGAGGGTGGCTACACCTTC. Variable domain in full (rest from reference TRBV5-6 and TRBJ1-2): DAGVTQSPTHLIKTRGQQVTLRCSPKSGHDTVSWYQQALGQGPQFIFQYYEEEERQRGNFPDRFSGHQFPNYSSELNVNALLLGDSALYLCASSPATGIEGGYTFGSGTRLTVV.

The rearrangement links TRBV20-1 to TRBJ2-1; D gene ambiguous. Deletions cut 1 base from V and 7 bases from J, with 14 bases between. The CDR3 sequence is 14 residues long. From germline, CDR1 is DFQATT and CDR2 SNEGSKA (reference sequence). CDR3 DNA: TGCAGTGCTAGAGGGGCTCCCTTTTTGAATGAGCAGTTCTTC. It yields the protein CSARGAPFLNEQFF.

The V call is TRBV18, the J call TRBJ2-3; no reliable D call. Per the germline V gene, CDR1 is KGHSH and CDR2 is LQKENI. V lost 1 base and J lost 0, with 14 bases in between. This CDR3 region has 17 residues. CDR3 nucleotide sequence: TGTGCCAGCTCACCACTGACCCTCACCCCTAGCACAGATACGCAGTATTTT. Translation: CASSPLTLTPSTDTQYF.